This T cell receptor beta chain originates from a study of radiotherapy plus CTLA-4 blockade in lung cancer (dated by TCRdb to 2016 to 2019). Some background on the complete study: Among enrolled patients, roughly 18% had an objective response and 30% to 35% reached disease control.

Library prep was done by the immunoSEQ multiplex PCR assay. The immuneACCESS repertoire file appears here via TCRdb, limited to in-frame rearrangements. These files lack a portion of the clones; in checked studies, under half of the deficit traces to unresolved V genes, and the cause of the others is not known. This sample gives 48,000 or so clones in total; around four fifths of them show up just once. The ten largest clonotypes hold around 4.8% of the sample. Findings and caveats that apply to the study as a whole: The strongest predictors of response, as reported, were early dynamic changes in blood T cell clones along with a rise in serum interferon-beta after radiation. After treatment with radiotherapy and ipilimumab, TCR clones that originated in tumors expanded in peripheral blood.

Details on this clone: Its antigen is not yet known. One base away there is no much larger clone; base qualities are not given.

In this study, focal radiation therapy paired with CTLA-4 blockade (ipilimumab) was tested in patients who had chemo-refractory metastatic non-small-cell lung cancer. V is cut by 1 base and J by 0 bases, and the space between the germline ends is 9 bases. According to the germline V gene, CDR1 reads SGHTA and CDR2 reads FQGNSA. Counted from cysteine to phenylalanine, this CDR3 has 15 amino acids. Just CDR3 DNA is preserved here, 45 bases in frame from base 1. The sequence derives from a human donor with non-small cell lung cancer whose response to radiotherapy plus ipilimumab could not be evaluated. The chain was built from TRBV7-2 and TRBJ1-1, with the D gene not confidently named. The specimen was peripheral blood, collected from a patient treated with radiotherapy plus ipilimumab. The sequence in DNA is TGTGCCAGCAGCTTAGTCCAGGTAATGAACACTGAAGCTTTCTTT. This codes for CASSLVQVMNTEAFF.